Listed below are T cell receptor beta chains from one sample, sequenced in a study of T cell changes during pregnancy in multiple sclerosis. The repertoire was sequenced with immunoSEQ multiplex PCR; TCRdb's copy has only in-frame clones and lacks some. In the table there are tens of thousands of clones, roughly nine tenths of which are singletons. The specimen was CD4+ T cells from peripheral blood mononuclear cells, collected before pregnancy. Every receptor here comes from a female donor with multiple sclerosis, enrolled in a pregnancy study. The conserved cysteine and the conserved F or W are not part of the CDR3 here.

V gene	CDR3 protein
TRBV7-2	ASSPFGQTFSNTGELF
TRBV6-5	ASSPGQGGYQPQH
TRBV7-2	ASSGRVQETQY
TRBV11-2	ASSLVIAGGPSTDTQY
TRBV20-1	SARREYEQY
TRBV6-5	ASSYREGNYGYT
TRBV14	ASSQRTGWSTEAF
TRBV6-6	ASSYSRESGGYT
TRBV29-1	SVLETEAF
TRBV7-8	ASSLAGAGNTIY
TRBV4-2	ASSQVRQDYGYT
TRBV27	ASSYREGYGYT
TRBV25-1	ASSDTTDRGNYSPLH
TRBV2	ASGNSYEQY
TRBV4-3	ASSRGTGGFTEAF
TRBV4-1	ASSPQWDSAGYT
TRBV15	ATSRVYGSLDTEAF
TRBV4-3	ASSQDSGAKLYGYT
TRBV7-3	ASSLNRGPNYGYT
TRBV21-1	ASSRTGDRGSHEQY
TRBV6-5	ASRSLTGSPLH
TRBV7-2	ASSADSSNQPQH
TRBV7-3	ASSSSGGPEEQY
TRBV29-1	SVDRAPGNTIY
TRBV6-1	ATTMDSTYQPQH
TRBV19	ASSIPPGGWTNEKLF
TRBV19	ASSIREVGTGELF
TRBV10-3	AISPGSGQGINGHT
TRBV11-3	ASSLEPLKGTIY
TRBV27	ASRRQTNYGYT
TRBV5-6	ASSGGLLNEQF
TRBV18	ASSPGGGGTDTQY
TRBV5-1	ASRSRGGSQETQY
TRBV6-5	ASSIRHGGDSVKF
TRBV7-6	ASSLQGAQY
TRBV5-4	ASSWPDTSNTEAF
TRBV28	ATRQGGVTDTQY